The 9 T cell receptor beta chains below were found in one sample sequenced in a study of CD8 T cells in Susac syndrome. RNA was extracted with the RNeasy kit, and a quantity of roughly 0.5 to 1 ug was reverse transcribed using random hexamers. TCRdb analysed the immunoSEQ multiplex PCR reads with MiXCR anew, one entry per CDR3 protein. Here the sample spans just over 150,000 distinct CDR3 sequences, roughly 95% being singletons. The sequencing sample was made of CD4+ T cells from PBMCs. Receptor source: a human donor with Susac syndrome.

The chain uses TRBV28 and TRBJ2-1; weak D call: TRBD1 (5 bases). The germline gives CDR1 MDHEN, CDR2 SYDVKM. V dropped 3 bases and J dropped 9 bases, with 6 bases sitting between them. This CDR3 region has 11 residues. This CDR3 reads CASSFRVEQFF. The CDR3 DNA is TGTGCCAGCAGTTTCAGGGTTGAGCAGTTCTTC.

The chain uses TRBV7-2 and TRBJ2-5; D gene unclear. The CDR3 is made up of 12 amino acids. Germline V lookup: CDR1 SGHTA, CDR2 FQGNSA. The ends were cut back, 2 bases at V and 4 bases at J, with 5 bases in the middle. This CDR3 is CASSLFGETQYF. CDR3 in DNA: TGTGCCAGCAGCTTATTCGGAGAGACCCAGTACTTC.

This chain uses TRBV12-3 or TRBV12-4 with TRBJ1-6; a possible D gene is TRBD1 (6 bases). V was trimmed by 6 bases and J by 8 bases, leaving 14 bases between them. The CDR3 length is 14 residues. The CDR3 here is CASRRDNQDSPLHF. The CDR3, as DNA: TGTGCCAGCAGAAGGGACAACCAAGATTCACCCCTCCACTTT.

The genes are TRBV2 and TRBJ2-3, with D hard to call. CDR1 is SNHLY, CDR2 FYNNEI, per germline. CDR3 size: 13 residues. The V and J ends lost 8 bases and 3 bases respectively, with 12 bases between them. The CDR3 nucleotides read TGTGCCAGCGGGCTACTTAGGACAGATACGCAGTATTTT. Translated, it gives CASGLLRTDTQYF.

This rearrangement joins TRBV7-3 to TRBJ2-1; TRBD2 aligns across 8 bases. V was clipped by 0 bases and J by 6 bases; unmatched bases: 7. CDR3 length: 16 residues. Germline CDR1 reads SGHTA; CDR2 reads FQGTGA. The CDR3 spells CASSLTVGGAGNEQFF. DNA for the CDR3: TGTGCCAGCAGCTTAACGGTCGGGGGGGCCGGCAATGAGCAGTTCTTC.

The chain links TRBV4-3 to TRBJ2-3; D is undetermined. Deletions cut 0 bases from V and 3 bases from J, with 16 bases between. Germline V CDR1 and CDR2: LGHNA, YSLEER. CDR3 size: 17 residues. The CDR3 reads CASSQEGQGLGTDTQYF. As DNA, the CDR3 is TGCGCCAGCAGCCAAGAGGGTCAAGGTTTGGGTACAGATACGCAGTATTTT.

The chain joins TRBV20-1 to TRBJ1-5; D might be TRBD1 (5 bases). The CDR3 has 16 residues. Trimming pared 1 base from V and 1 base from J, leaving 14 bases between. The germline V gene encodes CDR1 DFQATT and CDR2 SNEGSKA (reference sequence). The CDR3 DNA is TGCAGTGCTAGAGTATCCCAGGGTCGAAGCAATCAGCCCCAGCATTTT. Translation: CSARVSQGRSNQPQHF.

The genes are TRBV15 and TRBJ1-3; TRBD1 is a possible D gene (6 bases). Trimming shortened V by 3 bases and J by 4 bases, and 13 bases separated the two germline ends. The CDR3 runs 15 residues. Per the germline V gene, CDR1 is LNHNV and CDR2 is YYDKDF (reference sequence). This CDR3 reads CATSRTRGEGNTIYF. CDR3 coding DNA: TGTGCCACCAGCAGGACCAGGGGAGAAGGAAACACCATATATTTT.

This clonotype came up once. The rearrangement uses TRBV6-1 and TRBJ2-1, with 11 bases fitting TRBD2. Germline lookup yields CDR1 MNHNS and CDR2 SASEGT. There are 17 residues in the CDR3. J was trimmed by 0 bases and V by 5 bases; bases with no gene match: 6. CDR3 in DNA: TGTGCCAGCAGTACCGTAGCGGGGGGGACCTCCTACAATGAGCAGTTCTTC. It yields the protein CASSTVAGGTSYNEQFF.